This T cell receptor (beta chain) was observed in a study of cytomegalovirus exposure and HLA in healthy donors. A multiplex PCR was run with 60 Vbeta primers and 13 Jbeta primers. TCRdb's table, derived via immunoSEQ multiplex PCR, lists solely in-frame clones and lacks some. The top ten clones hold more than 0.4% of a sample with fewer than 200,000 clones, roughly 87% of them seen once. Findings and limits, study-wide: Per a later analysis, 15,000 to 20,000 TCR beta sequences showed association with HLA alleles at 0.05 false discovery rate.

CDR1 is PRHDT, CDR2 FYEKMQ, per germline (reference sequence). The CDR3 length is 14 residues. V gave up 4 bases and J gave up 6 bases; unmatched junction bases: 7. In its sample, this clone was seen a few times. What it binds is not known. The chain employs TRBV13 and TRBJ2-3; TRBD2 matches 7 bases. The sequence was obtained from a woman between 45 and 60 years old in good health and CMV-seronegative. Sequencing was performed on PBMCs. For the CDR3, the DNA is TGTGCCAGCAGCTCCGGGGAGGGTTCGGATACGCAGTATTTT. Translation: CASSSGEGSDTQYF.